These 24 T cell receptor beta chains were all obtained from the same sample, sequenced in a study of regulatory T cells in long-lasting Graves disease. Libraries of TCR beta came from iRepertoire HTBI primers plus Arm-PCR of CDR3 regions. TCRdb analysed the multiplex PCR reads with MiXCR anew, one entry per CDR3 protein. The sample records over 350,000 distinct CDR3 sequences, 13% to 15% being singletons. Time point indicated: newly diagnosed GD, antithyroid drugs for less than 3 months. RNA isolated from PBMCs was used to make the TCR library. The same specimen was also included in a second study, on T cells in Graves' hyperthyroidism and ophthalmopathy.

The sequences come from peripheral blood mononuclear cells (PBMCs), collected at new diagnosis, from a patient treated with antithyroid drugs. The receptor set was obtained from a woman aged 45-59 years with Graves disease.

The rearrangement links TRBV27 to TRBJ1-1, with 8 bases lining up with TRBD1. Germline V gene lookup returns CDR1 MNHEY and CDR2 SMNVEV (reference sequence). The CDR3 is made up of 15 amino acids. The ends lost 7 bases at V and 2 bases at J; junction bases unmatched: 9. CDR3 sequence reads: CASNFRQGPNTEAFF. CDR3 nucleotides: TGTGCCAGCAACTTTAGACAGGGGCCTAACACTGAAGCTTTCTTT.

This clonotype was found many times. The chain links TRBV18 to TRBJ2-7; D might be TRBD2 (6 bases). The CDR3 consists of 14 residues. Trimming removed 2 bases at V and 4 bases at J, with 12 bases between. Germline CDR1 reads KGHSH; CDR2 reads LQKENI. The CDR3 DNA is TGTGCCAGCTCACCAGCGGGATTAGGGTACGAGCAGTACTTC. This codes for CASSPAGLGYEQYF.

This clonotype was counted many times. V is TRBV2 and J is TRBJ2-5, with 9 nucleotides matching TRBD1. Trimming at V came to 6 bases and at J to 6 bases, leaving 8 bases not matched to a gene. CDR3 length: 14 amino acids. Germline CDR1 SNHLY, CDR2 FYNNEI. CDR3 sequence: CASSIQQGAQTQYF. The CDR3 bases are TGTGCCAGCAGCATTCAACAGGGGGCTCAGACCCAGTACTTC.

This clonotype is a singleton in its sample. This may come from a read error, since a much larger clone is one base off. Here the CDR3 DNA reads TGTGCCAGCAGCCCCAATCTCCAATCCCCAAATGAGCCGTTCTTC. The encoded protein is CASSPNLQSPNEPFF. J is TRBJ2-1 and V is TRBV7-3; D unresolved. This CDR3 is 15 amino acids long. CDR1 and CDR2 from the germline V gene are SGHTA and FQGTGA.

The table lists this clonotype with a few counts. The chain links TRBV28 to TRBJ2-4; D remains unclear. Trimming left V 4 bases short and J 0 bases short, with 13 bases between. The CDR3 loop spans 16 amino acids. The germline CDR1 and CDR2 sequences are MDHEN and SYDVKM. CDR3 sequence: CASSSLDGLAKNIQYF. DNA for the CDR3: TGTGCCAGCAGTTCTCTGGACGGATTAGCCAAAAACATTCAGTACTTC.

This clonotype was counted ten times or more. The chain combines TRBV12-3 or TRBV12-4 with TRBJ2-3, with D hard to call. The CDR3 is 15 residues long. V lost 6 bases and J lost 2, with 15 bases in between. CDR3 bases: TGTGCCAGCAGCCCCTCCCTGGGATACACAGATACGCAGTATTTT. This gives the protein CASSPSLGYTDTQYF.

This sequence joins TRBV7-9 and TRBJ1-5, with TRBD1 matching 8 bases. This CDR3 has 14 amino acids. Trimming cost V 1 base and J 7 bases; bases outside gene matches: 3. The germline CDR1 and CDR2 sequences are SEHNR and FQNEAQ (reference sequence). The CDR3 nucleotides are TGTGCCAGCAGCTTAGGGGGGACAGGACAGCCCCAGCATTTT. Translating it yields CASSLGGTGQPQHF.

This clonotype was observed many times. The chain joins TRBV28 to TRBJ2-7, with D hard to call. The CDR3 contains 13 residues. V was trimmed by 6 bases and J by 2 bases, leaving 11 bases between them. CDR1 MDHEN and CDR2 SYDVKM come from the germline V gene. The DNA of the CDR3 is TGTGCCAGCAGGATCGGGCCTACCTACGAGCAGTACTTC. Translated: CASRIGPTYEQYF.

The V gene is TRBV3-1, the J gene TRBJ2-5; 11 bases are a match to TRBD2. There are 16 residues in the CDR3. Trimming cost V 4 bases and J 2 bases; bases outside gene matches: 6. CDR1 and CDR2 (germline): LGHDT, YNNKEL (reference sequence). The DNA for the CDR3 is TGTGCCAGCAGCCCGGGACTAGCGGAACTACAAGAGACCCAGTACTTC. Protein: CASSPGLAELQETQYF.

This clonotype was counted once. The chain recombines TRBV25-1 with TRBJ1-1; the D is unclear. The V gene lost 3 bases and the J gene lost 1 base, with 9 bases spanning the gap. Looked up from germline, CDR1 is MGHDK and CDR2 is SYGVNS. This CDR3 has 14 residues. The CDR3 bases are TGTGCCAGCAGTGACCCGGTCGGGAACACTGAAGCTTTCTTT. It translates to CASSDPVGNTEAFF.

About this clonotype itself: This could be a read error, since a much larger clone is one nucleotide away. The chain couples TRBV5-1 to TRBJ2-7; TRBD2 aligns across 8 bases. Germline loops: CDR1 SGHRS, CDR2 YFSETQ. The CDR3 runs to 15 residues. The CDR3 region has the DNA TGCGCCAGCAGCTTTGAGGTAGCGGGACTCTACGAGAAGTACTTC. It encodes CASSFEVAGLYEKYF.

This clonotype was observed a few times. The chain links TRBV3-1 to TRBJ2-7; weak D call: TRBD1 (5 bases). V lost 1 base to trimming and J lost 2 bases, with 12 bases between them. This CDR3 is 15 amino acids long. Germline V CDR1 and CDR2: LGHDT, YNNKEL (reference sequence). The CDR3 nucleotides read TGTGCCAGCAGCCAAGCCGAACAGGAGACCTACGAGCAGTACTTC. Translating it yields CASSQAEQETYEQYF.

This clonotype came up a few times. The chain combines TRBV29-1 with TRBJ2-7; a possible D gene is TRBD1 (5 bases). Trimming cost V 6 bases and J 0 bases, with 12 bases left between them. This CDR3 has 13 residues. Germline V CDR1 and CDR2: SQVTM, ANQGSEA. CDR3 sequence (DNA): TGCAGCGTCCAGGGTAGGCTCTCCTACGAGCAGTACTTC. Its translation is CSVQGRLSYEQYF.

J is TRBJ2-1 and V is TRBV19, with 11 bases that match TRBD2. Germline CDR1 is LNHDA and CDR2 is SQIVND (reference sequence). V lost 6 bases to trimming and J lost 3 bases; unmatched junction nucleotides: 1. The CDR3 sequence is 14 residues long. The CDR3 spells CASRTSGDYNEQFF. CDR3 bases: TGTGCCAGTAGGACTAGCGGGGACTACAATGAGCAGTTCTTC.

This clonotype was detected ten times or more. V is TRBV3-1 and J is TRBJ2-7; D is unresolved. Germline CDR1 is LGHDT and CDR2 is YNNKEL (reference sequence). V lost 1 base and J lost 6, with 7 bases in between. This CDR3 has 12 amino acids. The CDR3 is CASSQGSGEQYF. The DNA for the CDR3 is TGTGCCAGCAGCCAAGGATCGGGCGAGCAGTACTTC.

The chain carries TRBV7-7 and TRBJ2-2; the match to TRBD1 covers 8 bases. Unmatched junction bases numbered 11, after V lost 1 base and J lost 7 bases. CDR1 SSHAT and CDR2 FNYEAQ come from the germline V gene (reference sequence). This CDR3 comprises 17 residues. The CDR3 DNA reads TGTGCCAGCAGCTTAGAGGGGGACAGGACAGGGCACGGGGAGCTGTTTTTT. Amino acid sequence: CASSLEGDRTGHGELFF.

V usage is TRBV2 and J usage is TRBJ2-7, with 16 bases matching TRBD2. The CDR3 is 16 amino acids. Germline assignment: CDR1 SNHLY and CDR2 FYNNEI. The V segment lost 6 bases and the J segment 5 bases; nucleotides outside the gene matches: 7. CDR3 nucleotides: TGTGCCAGCAGCGAGGGACTAGCGGGAGGGCTCGACGAGCAGTACTTC. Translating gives CASSEGLAGGLDEQYF.

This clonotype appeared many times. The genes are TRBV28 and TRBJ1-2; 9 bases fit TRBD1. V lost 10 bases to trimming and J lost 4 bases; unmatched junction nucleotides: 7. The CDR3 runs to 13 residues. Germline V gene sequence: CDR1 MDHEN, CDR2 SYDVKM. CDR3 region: CAIRTGVGYGYTF. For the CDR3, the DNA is TGTGCCATCAGGACAGGGGTAGGCTATGGCTACACCTTC.

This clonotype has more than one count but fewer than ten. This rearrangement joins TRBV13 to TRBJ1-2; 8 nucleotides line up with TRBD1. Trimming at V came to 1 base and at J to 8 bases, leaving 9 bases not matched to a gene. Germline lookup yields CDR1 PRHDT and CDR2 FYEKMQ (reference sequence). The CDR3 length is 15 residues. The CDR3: CASSLETQGAGGYTF. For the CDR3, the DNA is TGTGCCAGCAGCTTAGAAACCCAGGGGGCTGGAGGCTACACCTTC.

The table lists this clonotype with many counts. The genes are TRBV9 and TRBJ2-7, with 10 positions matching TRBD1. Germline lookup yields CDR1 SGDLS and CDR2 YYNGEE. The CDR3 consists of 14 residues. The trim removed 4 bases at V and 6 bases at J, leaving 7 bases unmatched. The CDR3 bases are TGTGCCAGCAGCCCCCGCCGGACAGGGGGCGAGCAGTACTTC. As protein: CASSPRRTGGEQYF. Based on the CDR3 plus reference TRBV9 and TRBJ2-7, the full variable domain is DSGVTQTPKHLITATGQRVTLRCSPRSGDLSVYWYQQSLDQGLQFLIQYYNGEERAKGNILERFSAQQFPDLHSELNLSSLELGDSALYFCASSPRRTGGEQYFGPGTRLTVT.

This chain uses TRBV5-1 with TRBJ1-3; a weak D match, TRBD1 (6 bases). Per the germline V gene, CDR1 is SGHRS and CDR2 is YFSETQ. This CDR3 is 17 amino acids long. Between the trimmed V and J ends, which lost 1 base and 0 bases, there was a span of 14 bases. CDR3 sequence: CASSLLGGTLSGNTIYF. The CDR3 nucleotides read TGCGCCAGCAGCTTGCTTGGCGGGACACTCTCTGGAAACACCATATATTTT. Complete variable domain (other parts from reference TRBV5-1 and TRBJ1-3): KAGVTQTPRYLIKTRGQQVTLSCSPISGHRSVSWYQQTPGQGLQFLFEYFSETQRNKGNFPGRFSGRQFSNSRSEMNVSTLELGDSALYLCASSLLGGTLSGNTIYFGEGSWLTVV.

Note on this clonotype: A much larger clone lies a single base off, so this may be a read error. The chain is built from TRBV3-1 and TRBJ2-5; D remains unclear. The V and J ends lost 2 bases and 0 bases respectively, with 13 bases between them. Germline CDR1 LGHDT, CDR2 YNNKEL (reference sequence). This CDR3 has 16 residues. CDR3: CASSQRQNPYQETQYF. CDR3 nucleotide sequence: TGTGCCAGCAGCCAACGGCAGAACCCGTACCAAGAGACCCAGTACTTC.

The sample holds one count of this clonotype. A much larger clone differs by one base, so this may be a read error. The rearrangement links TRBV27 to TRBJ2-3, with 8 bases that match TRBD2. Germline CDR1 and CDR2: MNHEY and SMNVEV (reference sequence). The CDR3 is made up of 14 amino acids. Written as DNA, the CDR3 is TGTGCCAGCAGGTTAGCGGGAAGCACAGATACGCGGTATTTT. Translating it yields CASRLAGSTDTRYF.

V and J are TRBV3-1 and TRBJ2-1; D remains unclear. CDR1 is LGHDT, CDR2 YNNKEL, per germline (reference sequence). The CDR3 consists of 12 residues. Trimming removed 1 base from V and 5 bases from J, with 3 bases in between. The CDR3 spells CASSQGHNEQFF. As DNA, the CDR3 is TGTGCCAGCAGCCAAGGACACAATGAGCAGTTCTTC.